This TCR beta chain was sequenced in a study of blood T cell repertoires in COVID-19. Study summary: T cells, B-cell-depleted T cells, or PBMCs provided the cDNA or gDNA that served as material.

The germline CDR1 and CDR2 sequences are SGHTS and YDEGEE. The length of the CDR3 is 16 residues. V dropped 0 bases and J dropped 4 bases, with 16 bases sitting between them. TCRdb's table, derived via immunoSEQ multiplex PCR, lists solely in-frame clones and lacks some. The sample records about 260,000 clones, more than 80% being singletons. Across about two dozen US areas, participants ranged in age from about 18 to 100 years. Assignment of participants to cohorts was predicated upon participant-reported clinical history. Recovered status in Cohort 3 required two negative PCRs, clearance, or symptom resolution.

The sample comprised PBMCs or T cells enriched from blood (not recorded which). The source of this sequence is a woman between 18 and 30 years old who had recovered from COVID-19. V usage is TRBV5-8 and J usage is TRBJ1-2, with TRBD1 as a possible D gene (6 bases). In DNA form, the CDR3 reads TGTGCCAGCAGCTTGGCGAACAGGGAGATTCGCTATGGCTACACCTTC. Its translation is CASSLANREIRYGYTF.